This T cell receptor (beta chain) was sequenced for a study of blood T cell repertoires in COVID-19. In the authors' methods: How many nucleated cells were present was estimated from reference gene primer amplification. Generated by immunoSEQ multiplex PCR, the TCRdb table keeps only in-frame clones and is missing some. Clone size and V and J calls were adopted from that table, with D and trimming inferred from the DNA. The sample lists hundreds of thousands of clones, roughly 84% seen once, with about 1.4% in the top ten. Germline V gene sequence: CDR1 ENHRY, CDR2 SYGVKD. The trim removed 5 bases at V and 2 bases at J, leaving 13 bases unmatched. The CDR3 covers 18 residues.

The sequencing sample was made of PBMCs or T cells enriched from blood (not recorded which). The source of this sequence is a woman aged 18-30 years who had been exposed to COVID-19. The rearrangement joins TRBV10-3 to TRBJ2-7; 12 positions agree with TRBD2. CDR3 residues: CAISRSGLAGGSPYEQYF. CDR3 sequence (DNA): TGTGCCATCAGTCGCTCGGGGCTAGCGGGGGGGTCCCCCTACGAGCAGTACTTC.